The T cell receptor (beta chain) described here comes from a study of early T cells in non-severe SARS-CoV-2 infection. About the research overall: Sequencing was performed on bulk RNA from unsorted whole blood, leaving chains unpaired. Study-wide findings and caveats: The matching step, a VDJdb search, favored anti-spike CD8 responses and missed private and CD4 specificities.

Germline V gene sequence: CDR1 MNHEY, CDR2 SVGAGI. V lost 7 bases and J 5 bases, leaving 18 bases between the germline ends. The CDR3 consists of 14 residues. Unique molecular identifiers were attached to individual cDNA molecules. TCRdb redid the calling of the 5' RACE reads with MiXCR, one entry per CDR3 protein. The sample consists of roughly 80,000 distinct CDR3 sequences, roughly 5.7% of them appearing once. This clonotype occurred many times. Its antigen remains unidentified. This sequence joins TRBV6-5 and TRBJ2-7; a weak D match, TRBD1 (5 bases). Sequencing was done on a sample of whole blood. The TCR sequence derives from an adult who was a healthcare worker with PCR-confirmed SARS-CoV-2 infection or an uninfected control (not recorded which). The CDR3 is CASKRRQGHHEQYF. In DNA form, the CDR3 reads TGTGCCAGCAAAAGGCGGCAGGGTCACCACGAGCAGTACTTC.